This T cell receptor (beta chain) originates from a study of T cell responses to AZD1222 COVID-19 vaccine. The repertoire was sequenced with immunoSEQ multiplex PCR; TCRdb's copy has only in-frame clones and lacks some. The data contain some 150,000 clones, more than 90% of them seen just once; the ten biggest clones take up approximately 3.3%. The source is an adult who received the AZD1222 COVID-19 vaccine. Sequenced material: peripheral blood, taken 28 days after the second AZD1222 dose.

The CDR3 DNA sequence: TGTGCCAGCAGCTTAAGAACAGATACGGGCACTGAAGCTTTCTTT. Translating gives CASSLRTDTGTEAFF. The rearrangement links TRBV7-2 to TRBJ1-1; no clear D gene. The V gene's germline CDR1 is SGHTA and CDR2 FQGNSA. The CDR3 spans 15 residues. With 2 bases removed from V and 4 bases from J, the gap between germline ends came to 14 bases.